This passage covers 29 T cell receptor beta chains from one sample sequenced in a study of blood T cell dynamics during melanoma immunotherapy. The time point denotes: pre-treatment baseline. Profiled with immunoSEQ multiplex PCR; TCRdb holds only in-frame clones, not every one. The table includes several thousand clones, 81% detected once. Sequencing was performed on blood, taken from a patient treated with checkpoint blockade. The source of these receptors is a human donor with melanoma.

The table lists this clone with a few counts. The rearrangement links TRBV4-1 to TRBJ1-2; TRBD1 matches at 9 bases. The CDR3 totals 15 residues. Germline loops: CDR1 MGHRA, CDR2 YSYEKL. V shed 1 base and J 4 bases; nucleotides not matched to a gene: 4. The DNA for the CDR3 is TGCGCCAGCAGCCAAGCGGGACAGGGTATCTATGGCTACACCTTC. It codes for CASSQAGQGIYGYTF.

V and J are TRBV5-6 and TRBJ2-2, with 9 bases fitting TRBD1. J was trimmed by 6 bases and V by 2 bases; bases with no gene match: 5. Germline V gene data show CDR1 as SGHDT and CDR2 as YYEEEE. This CDR3 spans 15 amino acids. The CDR3 DNA reads as TGTGCCAGCAGCTTCGGGACAGGGATCTCCGGGGAGCTGTTTTTT. This sequence encodes CASSFGTGISGELFF.

The chain is built from TRBV28 and TRBJ2-3, with D perhaps matching TRBD2 (5 bases). V lost 6 bases, J lost 1 base, and 14 bases lay in between. From germline, CDR1 is MDHEN and CDR2 SYDVKM. The CDR3 is 15 residues long. In nucleotides, the CDR3 is TGTGCCAGCAGCCCGGGGAGAGACGGCACAGATACGCAGTATTTT. This gives the protein CASSPGRDGTDTQYF.

This sequence joins TRBV5-5 and TRBJ1-2; 9 bases are a match to TRBD1. Unmatched junction bases numbered 9, after V lost 3 bases and J lost 0 bases. CDR3 length: 17 amino acids. Germline V lookup: CDR1 SGHKS, CDR2 YYEKEE (reference sequence). CDR3 in DNA: TGTGCCAGCAGCTGGGGGGACAGGGCGGAAGCTAACTATGGCTACACCTTC. Translating gives CASSWGDRAEANYGYTF.

The rearrangement links TRBV19 to TRBJ2-3, with 12 bases that match TRBD1. Germline V gene sequence: CDR1 LNHDA, CDR2 SQIVND (reference sequence). The trim removed 6 bases at V and 3 bases at J, leaving 10 bases unmatched. The CDR3 contains 17 residues. The CDR3 reads CASSSLGQGAATDTQYF. For the CDR3, the DNA is TGTGCCAGTAGCAGCCTGGGACAGGGGGCGGCAACAGATACGCAGTATTTT.

This clone was seen only a few times. This sequence joins TRBV7-9 and TRBJ2-7; perhaps TRBD2 as D (7 bases). The V gene's germline CDR1 is SEHNR and CDR2 FQNEAQ (reference sequence). The V and J ends lost 4 bases and 4 bases respectively, with 20 bases between them. The CDR3 sequence is 16 residues long. DNA of the CDR3: TGTGCCAGCAGCTCCGACTGGGGAGCGGGGACATACGAGCAGTACTTC. Translation gives CASSSDWGAGTYEQYF.

This rearrangement joins TRBV28 to TRBJ1-4; D possibly corresponds to TRBD1 (5 bases). Trimming took off 3 bases at V and 7 bases at J, with 12 bases between the two ends. This CDR3 comprises 14 residues. Per the germline V gene, CDR1 is MDHEN and CDR2 is SYDVKM. The CDR3 region is CASSFGAVSEKLFF. The CDR3, as DNA: TGTGCCAGCAGTTTCGGGGCGGTCAGTGAAAAACTGTTTTTT.

This sequence joins TRBV6-1 and TRBJ2-7, with D unclear. The germline V gene encodes CDR1 MNHNS and CDR2 SASEGT. With 2 bases removed from V and 3 bases from J, the gap between germline ends came to 8 bases. CDR3 length equals 13 residues. CDR3 DNA sequence: TGTGCCAGCAGTGAATTCCCTAGCTACGAGCAGTACTTC. Its protein is CASSEFPSYEQYF.

The chain combines TRBV5-1 with TRBJ2-7; the match to TRBD1 covers 8 bases. V lost 4 bases to trimming and J lost 3 bases; unmatched junction nucleotides: 6. Germline V gene data show CDR1 as SGHRS and CDR2 as YFSETQ. The CDR3 has 14 amino acids. The CDR3 sequence is CASSHGQGGYEQYF. The DNA of the CDR3 is TGCGCCAGCAGCCATGGACAGGGAGGCTACGAGCAGTACTTC.

The chain has TRBV30 and TRBJ1-1; the D gene is possibly TRBD1 (6 bases). The CDR3 runs 16 residues. The germline V and J ends were trimmed by 0 bases and 0 bases, with 14 bases remaining between them. CDR1 and CDR2 from the germline V gene are GTSNPN and SVGIG (reference sequence). The CDR3 is CAWSVTRGSMNTEAFF. CDR3 nucleotide sequence: TGTGCCTGGAGTGTAACGAGGGGGTCCATGAACACTGAAGCTTTCTTT.

The chain recombines TRBV2 with TRBJ1-4; the match to TRBD1 covers 8 bases. V lost 5 bases, J lost 8 bases, and 10 bases stayed unmatched. The CDR3 extends over 15 amino acids. The V gene's germline CDR1 is SNHLY and CDR2 FYNNEI. CDR3 sequence: CASSSNDRGGEKLFF. Written as DNA, the CDR3 is TGTGCCAGCAGTTCAAACGACAGGGGTGGCGAAAAACTGTTTTTT. The full variable domain, its missing parts supplied by reference TRBV2 and TRBJ1-4, is EPEVTQTPSHQVTQMGQEVILRCVPISNHLYFYWYRQILGQKVEFLVSFYNNEISEKSEIFDDQFSVERPDGSNFTLKIRSTKLEDSAMYFCASSSNDRGGEKLFFGSGTQLSVL.

The rearrangement uses TRBV5-5 and TRBJ1-1; TRBD1 might be the D (6 bases). The CDR3 runs to 13 residues. Trimming cost V 7 bases and J 0 bases, with 10 bases left between them. Germline CDR1 and CDR2: SGHKS and YYEKEE (reference sequence). The CDR3 bases are TGTGCCAGCCTAGGACAGTTGAACACTGAAGCTTTCTTT. As protein: CASLGQLNTEAFF.

The chain uses TRBV5-5 and TRBJ1-6; D is ambiguous. The length of the CDR3 is 14 residues. Between the trimmed V and J ends, which lost 4 bases and 0 bases, there was a span of 5 bases. The germline CDR1 and CDR2 sequences are SGHKS and YYEKEE (reference sequence). The CDR3 here is CASSPSSYNSPLHF. The CDR3, as DNA: TGTGCCAGCAGCCCGAGCTCCTATAATTCACCCCTCCACTTT. The full variable domain, in which reference TRBV5-5 and TRBJ1-6 provide the parts outside the CDR3, is DAGVTQSPTHLIKTRGQQVTLRCSPISGHKSVSWYQQVLGQGPQFIFQYYEKEERGRGNFPDRFSARQFPNYSSELNVNALLLGDSALYLCASSPSSYNSPLHFGNGTRLTVT.

V is TRBV11-2 and J is TRBJ2-1, with 7 bases fitting TRBD1. The germline CDR1 and CDR2 sequences are SGHAT and FQNNGV. CDR3 length: 16 residues. Trimming at V came to 2 bases and at J to 4 bases, leaving 8 bases not matched to a gene. In DNA, the CDR3 is TGTGCCAGCAGCTTATTGCAGGGGGAGTCTTACAATGAGCAGTTCTTC. The encoded protein is CASSLLQGESYNEQFF.

The rearrangement links TRBV7-9 to TRBJ1-2; tentative D call: TRBD1 (5 bases). This CDR3 spans 16 amino acids. Germline CDR1 SEHNR, CDR2 FQNEAQ (reference sequence). V was shortened by 5 bases and J by 7 bases, with 23 bases between the two germline ends. Here the CDR3 DNA reads TGTGCCAGCAGCCCGACGTCCGGAAGGGACTTTGTTGGCTACACCTTC. It encodes CASSPTSGRDFVGYTF.

The CDR3 DNA follows: TGTGCCAGCAGCCTCAGGGGGTACGAGCAGTACTTC. Its protein is CASSLRGYEQYF. The V call is TRBV7-9, the J call TRBJ2-7; 7 bases agree with TRBD1. The trim removed 5 bases at V and 4 bases at J, leaving 2 bases unmatched. This CDR3 is 12 amino acids long. The germline CDR1 and CDR2 sequences are SEHNR and FQNEAQ (reference sequence). The full variable domain, its missing parts supplied by reference TRBV7-9 and TRBJ2-7, is DTGVSQNPRHKITKRGQNVTFRCDPISEHNRLYWYRQTLGQGPEFLTYFQNEAQLEKSRLLSDRFSAERPKGSFSTLEIQRTEQGDSAMYLCASSLRGYEQYFGPGTRLTVT.

This clone appeared once. The CDR3 DNA is TGTGCCAGCAGTTTAAGGACAGGCGATAATTCACCCCTCCACTTT. It codes for CASSLRTGDNSPLHF. The chain carries TRBV7-2 and TRBJ1-6; 7 bases are a match to TRBD1. This CDR3 spans 15 amino acids. Looked up from germline, CDR1 is SGHTA and CDR2 is FQGNSA. V was clipped by 6 bases and J by 5 bases; unmatched bases: 7.

V and J are TRBV7-2 and TRBJ1-3; D not certain. CDR1 and CDR2 from the germline V gene are SGHTA and FQGNSA. The CDR3 contains 15 residues. Deletions cut 1 base from V and 3 bases from J, with 10 bases between. The CDR3 loop is CASSLDVLFGNTIYF. The DNA for the CDR3 is TGTGCCAGCAGCTTAGATGTGCTATTTGGAAACACCATATATTTT.

In the case of this clone: At one of its ends the junction is not consistent with the germline gene, which may arise from a read error. The chain joins TRBV4-3 to TRBJ1-2; D is unclear. This CDR3 comprises 15 residues. Germline V gene sequence: CDR1 LGHNA, CDR2 YSLEER. The CDR3 nucleotides read TGCGCCAGCAGTCAACGGACGGTTGTCGGCTCTGGCTGCACCTTC. Its translation is CASSQRTVVGSGCTF.

The chain joins TRBV16 to TRBJ2-7, with a possible D match to TRBD2 (5 bases). This CDR3 has 13 amino acids. The ends were cut back, 4 bases at V and 4 bases at J, with 11 bases in the middle. Germline CDR1 and CDR2: KGHSY and FQNENV. Written as DNA, the CDR3 is TGTGCCAGCAGCCCCACGGGGAGTTACGAGCAGTACTTC. Protein sequence: CASSPTGSYEQYF.

The rearrangement links TRBV30 to TRBJ1-6; 7 nucleotides match TRBD1. V shed 2 bases and J 5 bases; nucleotides not matched to a gene: 6. This CDR3 contains 15 residues. Germline assignment: CDR1 GTSNPN and CDR2 SVGIG (reference sequence). The chain's CDR3 is CAWSLPGTDNSPLHF. The CDR3 DNA sequence: TGTGCCTGGAGTCTTCCCGGGACAGATAATTCACCCCTCCACTTT.

The rearrangement joins TRBV28 to TRBJ1-6; no firm D call. CDR3 length: 14 amino acids. Germline V gives CDR1 MDHEN, CDR2 SYDVKM. The V end lost 8 bases, the J end lost 2 bases, and 10 bases lay between the germline ends. The CDR3 DNA is TGTGCCAGCTGTCCGAACCCCTATAATTCACCCCTCCACTTT. Its translation: CASCPNPYNSPLHF.

This clone has just a few counts. The chain uses TRBV19 and TRBJ2-2; no reliable D call. Germline CDR1 LNHDA, CDR2 SQIVND (reference sequence). The CDR3 loop spans 10 amino acids. The V end was cut by 9 bases, the J end by 8 bases, with 7 bases between. In nucleotides, the CDR3 is TGTGCCAGCCGAGGTGGGGAGCTGTTTTTT. Its translation is CASRGGELFF.

This chain connects TRBV29-1 to TRBJ2-1; TRBD2 is a possible D gene (5 bases). The V end was cut by 2 bases, the J end by 9 bases, with 17 bases between. This CDR3 region has 14 residues. CDR1 is SQVTM and CDR2 is ANQGSEA in the germline V gene. Here the CDR3 reads CSVEIRRGLSEQFF. Here the CDR3 DNA reads TGCAGCGTTGAAATCAGACGCGGGCTCAGTGAGCAGTTCTTC.

V is TRBV6-5 and J is TRBJ1-2; a weak D match, TRBD1 (5 bases). Trimming shortened V by 5 bases and J by 10 bases, and 20 bases separated the two germline ends. The CDR3 has 14 amino acids. CDR1 MNHEY and CDR2 SVGAGI come from the germline V gene. The DNA for the CDR3 is TGTGCCAGCAGTAAAAACGGGCCTCCGGGGGACTACACCTTC. It specifies CASSKNGPPGDYTF.

For the CDR3, the DNA is TGCGCCAGCAGCTCCGGGACTAGCACAGATACGCAGTATTTT. It yields the protein CASSSGTSTDTQYF. The V gene is TRBV5-1, the J gene TRBJ2-3; possible D gene TRBD2, 6 bases. CDR1 is SGHRS and CDR2 is YFSETQ in the germline V gene. The CDR3 covers 14 residues. V lost 3 bases to trimming and J lost 0 bases, with 8 bases between them.

This chain links TRBV4-1 with TRBJ1-2, with 9 bases that match TRBD1. V shed 3 bases and J 8 bases; nucleotides not matched to a gene: 13. The V gene's germline CDR1 is MGHRA and CDR2 YSYEKL. This CDR3 contains 16 residues. CDR3 in DNA: TGCGCCAGCAGCCAGCCCCAGGACAGGGGCGCCGGGGGCTACACCTTC. It translates to CASSQPQDRGAGGYTF.

This chain connects TRBV7-6 to TRBJ2-1; D might be TRBD1 (7 bases). The germline V gene has CDR1 SGHVS and CDR2 FNYEAQ. Trimming left V 3 bases short and J 9 bases short, with 18 bases between. This CDR3 has 15 amino acids. CDR3 DNA: TGTGCCAGCAGCTTGGAGGGGGCTCGTGAGGGTGAGCAGTTCTTC. Translation: CASSLEGAREGEQFF. The variable domain in full, completed from reference TRBV7-6 and TRBJ2-1, reads GAGVSQSPRYKVTKRGQDVALRCDPISGHVSLYWYRQALGQGPEFLTYFNYEAQQDKSGLPNDRFSAERPEGSISTLTIQRTEQRDSAMYRCASSLEGAREGEQFFGPGTRLTVL.

This chain links TRBV10-1 with TRBJ1-1, with no clear D. CDR3 size: 13 residues. Germline V gene data show CDR1 as WNHNN and CDR2 as SYGVQD (reference sequence). Trimming removed 5 bases from V and 8 bases from J, with 15 bases in between. CDR3 in amino acids: CASSTNSPEEAFF. The CDR3 nucleotides read TGCGCCAGCAGTACTAACTCGCCGGAAGAAGCTTTCTTT.